The 11 T cell receptor beta chains given below trace back to one sample, sequenced in a study of tumor and adjacent non-tumor tissue in lung cancer. The template was RNA from unsorted bulk tissue. Three rounds of nested PCR, following a modified ARM-PCR protocol, produced the TCRbeta library. TCRdb called the multiplex PCR reads again in MiXCR, with one record for every CDR3 protein. The sample includes under 250,000 distinct CDR3 sequences, 70% to 75% of them seen just once. The sample taken for sequencing was lung tumor tissue. The origin of the receptors is a man in his 60s with non-small cell lung cancer.

On this clonotype: A much more abundant neighbour one base away suggests this may be a read error. The genes are TRBV20-1 and TRBJ1-1; 8 positions match TRBD1. The CDR3 loop spans 16 amino acids. The germline gives CDR1 DFQATT, CDR2 SNEGSKA (reference sequence). The CDR3 is CSARDERQGMNTVAFF. CDR3 coding DNA: TGCAGTGCTAGAGACGAACGACAGGGGATGAACACTGTAGCTTTCTTT.

The table lists this clonotype with a few counts. The chain combines TRBV12-3 or TRBV12-4 with TRBJ2-1, with 7 bases that match TRBD1. The ends lost 8 bases at V and 7 bases at J; junction bases unmatched: 8. CDR3 length: 13 residues. CDR3 region: CASETGSMNEQFF. The CDR3 coding sequence is TGTGCCAGCGAGACAGGGAGTATGAATGAGCAGTTCTTC.

J is TRBJ2-3 and V is TRBV6-5; TRBD1 agrees at 7 bases. Germline lookup yields CDR1 MNHEY and CDR2 SVGAGI. This CDR3 comprises 13 residues. The CDR3 loop reads CANRGRGTDTQYF. CDR3 coding DNA: TGTGCTAACAGGGGCCGGGGCACAGATACGCAGTATTTT.

This sequence joins TRBV10-2 and TRBJ2-1; 10 positions agree with TRBD2. Germline values: CDR1 WSHSY, CDR2 SAAADI. This CDR3 is built from 15 residues. V was pared by 5 bases and J by 4 bases, with 5 bases of the junction left unmatched. CDR3 DNA sequence: TGCGCCAGCAGTTGGGGACTAGCGCGATACAATGAGCAGTTCTTC. The encoded protein is CASSWGLARYNEQFF.

Comment on this clonotype: Mismatch with germline at one junction end may stem from a read error. CDR3 sequence reads: CCARVTDPGELFF. In nucleotides, the CDR3 is TGCTGTGCTAGAGTAACGGATCCCGGGGAGCTGTTCTTT. The genes are TRBV20-1 and TRBJ2-2; D might be TRBD2 (5 bases). This CDR3 has 13 residues. CDR1 DFQATT and CDR2 SNEGSKA come from the germline V gene (reference sequence).

The rearrangement links TRBV5-1 to TRBJ1-3; 7 nucleotides match TRBD1. V dropped 5 bases and J dropped 8; count of bases not matched to a gene: 10. This CDR3 contains 14 residues. CDR1 is SGHRS and CDR2 is YFSETQ in the germline V gene. The CDR3 reads CASSTTGSWDTIYF. CDR3 coding DNA: TGCGCCAGCAGTACGACAGGGTCTTGGGACACCATATATTTT.

This clonotype was counted a single time. A much larger clone lies one base from this, so it may be a read error. This chain connects TRBV29-1 to TRBJ2-7, with a tentative D call TRBD2 (5 bases). The CDR3 runs 13 residues. The V gene's germline CDR1 is SQVTM and CDR2 ANQGSEA. Trimming stripped 7 bases from V and 3 bases from J, with 16 bases between. CDR3 in amino acids: CSALAGMGYEQYF. The CDR3 coding sequence is TGCAGCGCACTGGCCGGGATGGGCTACGAGCAGTACTTC.

This clonotype has a count of ten or more. The chain recombines TRBV20-1 with TRBJ2-3; 8 positions agree with TRBD1. CDR1 is DFQATT, CDR2 SNEGSKA, per germline (reference sequence). V was clipped by 3 bases and J by 3 bases; unmatched bases: 8. The CDR3 extends over 15 amino acids. This CDR3 reads CSARRGTGSTDTQYF. The CDR3 DNA reads TGCAGTGCTAGGAGGGGGACAGGATCGACAGATACGCAGTATTTT.

The rearrangement links TRBV30 to TRBJ2-5; the match to TRBD1 covers 12 bases. With 5 bases clipped from V and 6 bases from J, the junction kept 10 bases outside the gene matches. There are 15 residues in the CDR3. The V gene's germline CDR1 is GTSNPN and CDR2 SVGIG (reference sequence). The CDR3 region has the DNA TGTGCCTGGTCCCCGGGACAGGGGGCGACGAAGACCCAGTACTTC. It codes for CAWSPGQGATKTQYF.

A note on this clonotype: This likely comes from a read error, as the CDR3 has no conserved phenylalanine or tryptophan at its end. The J gene is TRBJ1-2, the V gene TRBV6-1, with a weak D call TRBD1 (6 bases). V was cut by 3 bases and J by 7 bases, with 15 bases left in between. Germline-derived CDR1 and CDR2 are MNHNS and SASEGT. This CDR3 comprises 14 residues. The CDR3 region has the DNA TGTGCCAGCAGTGAGGACTTTGGGGGCGGTGGCTACACCTTA. Its protein product is CASSEDFGGGGYTL.

The V and J genes are TRBV6-5 and TRBJ2-1; 7 bases fit TRBD2. V lost 5 bases and J lost 3; bases outside the gene matches: 7. The CDR3 is made up of 15 amino acids. Germline CDR1 MNHEY, CDR2 SVGAGI. CDR3 loop: CASSLMGGNYNEQFF. The CDR3 DNA reads as TGTGCCAGCAGTCTCATGGGGGGGAACTACAATGAGCAGTTCTTC.